A single sample gave rise to the 15 T cell receptor beta chains below, sequenced in a study of cytomegalovirus exposure and HLA in healthy donors. Data came from immunoSEQ multiplex PCR; TCRdb stores just in-frame clones and leaves some out. The profile covers 55,000 to 70,000 clones, with about 89% appearing a single time and around 1.7% taken by the ten largest. The sequencing input was PBMCs. The source of these receptors is a woman under 30 in good health and CMV-seronegative.

This clone was seen only once. The chain links TRBV6-1 to TRBJ2-7, with 8 bases lining up with TRBD2. Germline V gene sequence: CDR1 MNHNS, CDR2 SASEGT. V shed 10 bases and J 0 bases; nucleotides not matched to a gene: 11. The CDR3 runs to 15 residues. This chain's CDR3 is CATWSNSGISYEQYF. The CDR3 DNA follows: TGTGCCACCTGGTCTAATAGCGGGATCTCCTACGAGCAGTACTTC.

This clone was found a few times. This sequence joins TRBV2 and TRBJ1-5, with D maybe TRBD1 (6 bases). Germline V gene lookup returns CDR1 SNHLY and CDR2 FYNNEI. This CDR3 has 16 residues. V lost 2 bases to trimming and J lost 3 bases, with 14 bases between them. CDR3 nucleotide sequence: TGTGCCAGCAGTGAATTTGGCAGGGGTTACAATCAGCCCCAGCATTTT. It is translated as CASSEFGRGYNQPQHF.

The CDR3 loop is CASSRVGSTGELFF. As DNA, the CDR3 is TGTGCCAGCAGCAGGGTAGGGAGCACCGGGGAGCTGTTTTTT. The chain carries TRBV7-3 and TRBJ2-2; D is perhaps TRBD2 (5 bases). Germline V gives CDR1 SGHTA, CDR2 FQGTGA. The CDR3 sequence is 14 residues long. V lost 5 bases to trimming and J lost 4 bases, with 11 bases between them. The full variable domain, rest sourced from reference TRBV7-3 and TRBJ2-2, is GAGVSQTPSNKVTEKGKYVELRCDPISGHTALYWYRQSLGQGPEFLIYFQGTGAADDSGLPNDRFFAVRPEGSVSTLKIQRTERGDSAVYLCASSRVGSTGELFFGEGSRLTVL.

The genes are TRBV7-2 and TRBJ1-4; 8 nucleotides align to TRBD1. This CDR3 region has 12 residues. CDR1 and CDR2 from the germline V gene are SGHTA and FQGNSA. V dropped 6 bases and J dropped 10; count of bases not matched to a gene: 4. The CDR3 loop is CASRGTGGKLFF. The DNA for the CDR3 is TGTGCCAGCAGAGGAACAGGGGGAAAACTGTTTTTT.

This clone was detected only once. The J gene is TRBJ1-2, the V gene TRBV7-9; D gene ambiguous. CDR1 and CDR2 from the germline V gene are SEHNR and FQNEAQ (reference sequence). V lost 4 bases and J lost 4, with 4 bases in between. The CDR3 sequence is 11 residues long. Written as DNA, the CDR3 is TGTGCCAGCAGCTCCTCCTATGGCTACACCTTC. Amino acid sequence: CASSSSYGYTF.

The chain links TRBV6-6 to TRBJ2-7; D not resolved. The CDR3 sequence is 15 residues long. V was shortened by 0 bases and J by 3 bases, with 12 bases between the two germline ends. The germline CDR1 and CDR2 sequences are MNHNY and SVGAGI (reference sequence). This chain's CDR3 is CASSYSRLRNYEQYF. The DNA for the CDR3 is TGTGCCAGCAGTTACTCGAGACTTCGAAACTACGAGCAGTACTTC.

In its sample, this clone was seen once. The chain recombines TRBV5-1 with TRBJ1-2; D gene ambiguous. The germline V gene encodes CDR1 SGHRS and CDR2 YFSETQ. The CDR3 consists of 15 residues. Trimming left V 1 base short and J 4 bases short, with 14 bases between. The CDR3 is CASSLLGDITYGYTF. CDR3 DNA sequence: TGCGCCAGCAGCTTGCTCGGAGATATAACCTATGGCTACACCTTC. Based on the CDR3 plus reference TRBV5-1 and TRBJ1-2, the full variable domain is KAGVTQTPRYLIKTRGQQVTLSCSPISGHRSVSWYQQTPGQGLQFLFEYFSETQRNKGNFPGRFSGRQFSNSRSEMNVSTLELGDSALYLCASSLLGDITYGYTFGSGTRLTVV.

This chain joins TRBV28 and TRBJ2-7; D is possibly TRBD1 (5 bases). The CDR3 runs to 15 residues. The ends were cut back, 1 base at V and 4 bases at J, with 14 bases in the middle. CDR1 is MDHEN and CDR2 is SYDVKM in the germline V gene. The CDR3 DNA follows: TGTGCCAGCAGTTTATCAGACCTTCAGGGTTACGAGCAGTACTTC. It yields the protein CASSLSDLQGYEQYF.

This chain joins TRBV19 and TRBJ1-2; 9 nucleotides agree with TRBD1. CDR1 and CDR2 from the germline V gene are LNHDA and SQIVND (reference sequence). J gave up 6 bases and V 5 bases, and 7 bases lay outside the gene matches. The CDR3 is 14 residues long. In nucleotides, the CDR3 is TGTGCCAGTAGTGCAGGACAGGGGTATGATGGCTACACCTTC. Its protein is CASSAGQGYDGYTF.

The chain links TRBV7-3 to TRBJ2-2; TRBD2 matches 7 bases. The CDR3 sequence is 12 residues long. The J segment lost 7 bases and the V segment lost 8 bases, leaving 4 bases of the junction unmatched. In germline, CDR1 is SGHTA, CDR2 FQGTGA. Here the CDR3 DNA reads TGTGCCAGCGGGAGGGCCAACGGGGAGCTGTTTTTT. Translating gives CASGRANGELFF.

V and J are TRBV19 and TRBJ1-1; 12 bases align to TRBD1. Germline V gene lookup returns CDR1 LNHDA and CDR2 SQIVND (reference sequence). Trimming took 3 bases from V and 1 from J; bases not matched to a gene: 12. CDR3 size: 19 residues. DNA for the CDR3: TGTGCCAGTAGTATGGGGTACTTGGGGACAGGGGGCTGGAACACTGAAGCTTTCTTT. It specifies CASSMGYLGTGGWNTEAFF.

This clone was detected only a few times. The V call is TRBV30, the J call TRBJ1-2, with 7 bases aligning to TRBD1. V was pared by 5 bases and J by 4 bases, with 4 bases of the junction left unmatched. Per germline, CDR1 GTSNPN and CDR2 SVGIG (reference sequence). The CDR3 spans 12 residues. CDR3 sequence reads: CAWQGQVYGYTF. The CDR3 DNA reads TGTGCCTGGCAAGGACAGGTCTATGGCTACACCTTC.

This sequence joins TRBV10-3 and TRBJ1-2, with a possible D match to TRBD1 (5 bases). This CDR3 comprises 13 residues. Germline CDR1 is ENHRY and CDR2 is SYGVKD. V gave up 6 bases and J gave up 0 bases, with 8 bases separating them. The DNA for the CDR3 is TGTGCCATCAGAAGGGGTCCTAACTATGGCTACACCTTC. Translated, it gives CAIRRGPNYGYTF.

The chain is built from TRBV5-1 and TRBJ2-3; TRBD2 matches 11 bases. With V trimmed by 4 bases and J by 2 bases, 6 bases remained unmatched. Germline V gene data show CDR1 as SGHRS and CDR2 as YFSETQ. CDR3 length: 16 amino acids. CDR3 amino acids: CASSPGSGRVTDTQYF. DNA for the CDR3: TGCGCCAGCAGCCCCGGTAGCGGGAGGGTCACAGATACGCAGTATTTT. Full variable domain (missing parts from reference TRBV5-1 and TRBJ2-3): KAGVTQTPRYLIKTRGQQVTLSCSPISGHRSVSWYQQTPGQGLQFLFEYFSETQRNKGNFPGRFSGRQFSNSRSEMNVSTLELGDSALYLCASSPGSGRVTDTQYFGPGTRLTVL.

The CDR3 here is CASSPSLGGDGYTF. CDR3 bases: TGTGCCAGCTCACCATCTCTAGGGGGCGACGGCTACACCTTC. The gene calls are TRBV18 and TRBJ1-2; the match to TRBD1 covers 7 bases. Germline CDR1 KGHSH, CDR2 LQKENI. The CDR3 length is 14 residues. Trimming at V came to 2 bases and at J to 8 bases, leaving 8 bases not matched to a gene. Based on the CDR3 plus reference TRBV18 and TRBJ1-2, the full variable domain is NAGVMQNPRHLVRRRGQEARLRCSPMKGHSHVYWYRQLPEEGLKFMVYLQKENIIDESGMPKERFSAEFPKEGPSILRIQQVVRGDSAAYFCASSPSLGGDGYTFGSGTRLTVV.